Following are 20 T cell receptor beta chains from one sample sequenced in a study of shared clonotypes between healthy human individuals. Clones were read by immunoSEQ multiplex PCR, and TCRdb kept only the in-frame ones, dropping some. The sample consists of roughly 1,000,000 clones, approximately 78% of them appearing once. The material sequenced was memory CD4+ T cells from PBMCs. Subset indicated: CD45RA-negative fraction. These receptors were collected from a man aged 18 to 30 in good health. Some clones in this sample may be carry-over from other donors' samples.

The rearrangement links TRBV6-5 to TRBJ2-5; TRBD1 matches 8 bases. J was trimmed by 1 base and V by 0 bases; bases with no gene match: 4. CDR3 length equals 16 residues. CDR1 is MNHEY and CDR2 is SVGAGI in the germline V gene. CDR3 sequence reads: CASSYSITGGQETQYF. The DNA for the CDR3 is TGTGCCAGCAGTTACTCTATTACAGGGGGCCAAGAGACCCAGTACTTC.

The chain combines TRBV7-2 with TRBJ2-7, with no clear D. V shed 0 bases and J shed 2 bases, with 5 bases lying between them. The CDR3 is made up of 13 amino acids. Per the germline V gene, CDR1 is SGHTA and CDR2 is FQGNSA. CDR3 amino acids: CASSLAKTYEQYF. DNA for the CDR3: TGTGCCAGCAGCTTAGCGAAAACCTACGAGCAGTACTTC.

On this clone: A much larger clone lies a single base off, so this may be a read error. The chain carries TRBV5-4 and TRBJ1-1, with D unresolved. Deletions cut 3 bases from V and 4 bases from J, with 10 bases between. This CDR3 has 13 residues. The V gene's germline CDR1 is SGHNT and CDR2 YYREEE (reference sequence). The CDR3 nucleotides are TGTGCCAGCAGCTCTGAAGCGAGCACTGAAGCTTTCTTT. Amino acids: CASSSEASTEAFF. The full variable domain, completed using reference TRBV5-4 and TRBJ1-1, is ETGVTQSPTHLIKTRGQQVTLRCSSQSGHNTVSWYQQALGQGPQFIFQYYREEENGRGNFPPRFSGLQFPNYSSELNVNALELDDSALYLCASSSEASTEAFFGQGTRLTVV.

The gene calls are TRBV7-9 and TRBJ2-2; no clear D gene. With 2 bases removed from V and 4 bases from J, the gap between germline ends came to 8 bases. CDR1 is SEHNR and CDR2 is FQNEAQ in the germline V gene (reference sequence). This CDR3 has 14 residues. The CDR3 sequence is CASSLYSPTGELFF. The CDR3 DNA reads TGTGCCAGCAGCTTATACAGCCCCACCGGGGAGCTGTTTTTT. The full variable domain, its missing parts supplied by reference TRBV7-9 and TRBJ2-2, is DTGVSQNPRHKITKRGQNVTFRCDPISEHNRLYWYRQTLGQGPEFLTYFQNEAQLEKSRLLSDRFSAERPKGSFSTLEIQRTEQGDSAMYLCASSLYSPTGELFFGEGSRLTVL.

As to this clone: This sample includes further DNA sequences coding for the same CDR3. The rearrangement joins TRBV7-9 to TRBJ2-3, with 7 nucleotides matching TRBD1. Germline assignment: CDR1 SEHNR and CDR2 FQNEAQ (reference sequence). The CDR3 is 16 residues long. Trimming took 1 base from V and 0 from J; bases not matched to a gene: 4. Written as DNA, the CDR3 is TGTGCCAGCAGCTTAGGGACAGGCACTAGCACAGATACGCAGTATTTT. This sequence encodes CASSLGTGTSTDTQYF.

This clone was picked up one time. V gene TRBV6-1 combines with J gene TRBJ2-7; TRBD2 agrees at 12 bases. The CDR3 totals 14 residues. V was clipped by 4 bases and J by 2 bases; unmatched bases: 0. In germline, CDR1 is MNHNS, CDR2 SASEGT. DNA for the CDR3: TGTGCCAGCAGTGGGACTAGCGGGACCTACGAGCAGTACTTC. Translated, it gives CASSGTSGTYEQYF.

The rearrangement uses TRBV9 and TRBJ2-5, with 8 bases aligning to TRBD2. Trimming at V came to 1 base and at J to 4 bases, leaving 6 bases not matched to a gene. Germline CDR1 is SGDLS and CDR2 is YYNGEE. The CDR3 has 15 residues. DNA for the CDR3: TGTGCCAGCAGCGTATCCGGGACTAGTGGAGAGACCCAGTACTTC. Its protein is CASSVSGTSGETQYF. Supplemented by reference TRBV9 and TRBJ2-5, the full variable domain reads DSGVTQTPKHLITATGQRVTLRCSPRSGDLSVYWYQQSLDQGLQFLIQYYNGEERAKGNILERFSAQQFPDLHSELNLSSLELGDSALYFCASSVSGTSGETQYFGPGTRLLVL.

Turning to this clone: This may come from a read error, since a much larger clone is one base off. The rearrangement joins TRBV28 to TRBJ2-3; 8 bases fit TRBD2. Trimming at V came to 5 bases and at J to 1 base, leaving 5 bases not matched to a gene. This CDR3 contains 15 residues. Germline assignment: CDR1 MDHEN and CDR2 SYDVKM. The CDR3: CASSGAGVGTDTQYF. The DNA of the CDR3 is TGTGCCAGCAGTGGAGCGGGAGTAGGCACAGATACGCAGTATTTT.

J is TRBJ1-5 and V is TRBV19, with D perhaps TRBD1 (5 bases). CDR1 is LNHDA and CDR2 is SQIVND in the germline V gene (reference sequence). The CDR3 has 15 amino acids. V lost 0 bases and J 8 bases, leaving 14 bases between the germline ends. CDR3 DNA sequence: TGTGCCAGTAGTATAGATCTTAGGGGCAGAGAGCCCCAGCATTTT. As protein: CASSIDLRGREPQHF. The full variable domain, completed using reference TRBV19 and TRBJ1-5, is DGGITQSPKYLFRKEGQNVTLSCEQNLNHDAMYWYRQDPGQGLRLIYYSQIVNDFQKGDIAEGYSVSREKKESFPLTVTSAQKNPTAFYLCASSIDLRGREPQHFGDGTRLSIL.

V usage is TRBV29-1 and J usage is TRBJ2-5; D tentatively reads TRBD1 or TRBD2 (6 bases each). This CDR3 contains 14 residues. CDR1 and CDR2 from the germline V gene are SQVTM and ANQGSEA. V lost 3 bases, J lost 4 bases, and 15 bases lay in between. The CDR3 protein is CSVDSGAVSETQYF. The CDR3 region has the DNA TGCAGCGTTGATTCGGGGGCCGTATCAGAGACCCAGTACTTC.

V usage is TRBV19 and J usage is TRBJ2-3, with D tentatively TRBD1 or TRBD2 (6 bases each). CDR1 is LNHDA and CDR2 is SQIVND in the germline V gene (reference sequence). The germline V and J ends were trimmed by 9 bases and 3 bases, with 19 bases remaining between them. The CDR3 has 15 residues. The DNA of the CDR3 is TGTGCCAGCGGGGGCCTGGCCGAAGGTACAGATACGCAGTATTTT. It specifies CASGGLAEGTDTQYF.

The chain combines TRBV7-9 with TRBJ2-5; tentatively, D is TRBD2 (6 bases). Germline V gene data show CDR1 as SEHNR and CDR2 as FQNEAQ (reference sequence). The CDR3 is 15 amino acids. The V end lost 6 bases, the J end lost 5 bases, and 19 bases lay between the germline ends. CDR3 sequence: CASRSKGTGEETQYF. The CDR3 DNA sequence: TGTGCCAGCAGATCTAAGGGGACGGGAGAGGAGACCCAGTACTTC.

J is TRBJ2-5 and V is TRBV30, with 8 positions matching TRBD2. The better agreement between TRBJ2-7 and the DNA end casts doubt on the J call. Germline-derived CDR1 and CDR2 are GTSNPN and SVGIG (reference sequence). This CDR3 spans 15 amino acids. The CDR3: CACPGPAGVAHEQYF. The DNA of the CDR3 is TGTGCCTGCCCGGGACCAGCGGGAGTAGCCCACGAGCAGTACTTC.

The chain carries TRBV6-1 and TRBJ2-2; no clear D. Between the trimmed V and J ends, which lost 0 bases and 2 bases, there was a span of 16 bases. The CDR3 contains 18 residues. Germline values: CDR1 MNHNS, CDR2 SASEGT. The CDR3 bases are TGTGCCAGCAGTGAAGCGGCCCGGATCCTCGGAAACACCGGGGAGCTGTTTTTT. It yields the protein CASSEAARILGNTGELFF.

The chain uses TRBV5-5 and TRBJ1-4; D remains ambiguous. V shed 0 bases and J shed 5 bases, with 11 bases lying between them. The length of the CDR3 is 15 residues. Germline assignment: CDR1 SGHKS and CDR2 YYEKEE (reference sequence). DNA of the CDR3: TGTGCCAGCAGCTTGGATACTGGACCGAATGAAAAACTGTTTTTT. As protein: CASSLDTGPNEKLFF.

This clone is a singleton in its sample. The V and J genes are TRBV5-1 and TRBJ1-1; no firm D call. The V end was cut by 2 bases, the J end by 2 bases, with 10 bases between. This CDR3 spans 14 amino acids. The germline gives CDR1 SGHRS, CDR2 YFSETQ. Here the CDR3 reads CASSFAMVNTEAFF. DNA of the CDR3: TGCGCCAGCAGCTTCGCAATGGTAAACACTGAAGCTTTCTTT.

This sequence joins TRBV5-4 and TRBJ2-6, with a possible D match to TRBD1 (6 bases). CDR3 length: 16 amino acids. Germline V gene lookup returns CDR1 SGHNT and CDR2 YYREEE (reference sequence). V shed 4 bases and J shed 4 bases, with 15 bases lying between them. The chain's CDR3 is CASSPFQGWGANVLTF. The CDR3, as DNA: TGTGCCAGCAGCCCATTTCAGGGGTGGGGGGCCAACGTCCTGACTTTC. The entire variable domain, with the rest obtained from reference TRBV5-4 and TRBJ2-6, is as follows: ETGVTQSPTHLIKTRGQQVTLRCSSQSGHNTVSWYQQALGQGPQFIFQYYREEENGRGNFPPRFSGLQFPNYSSELNVNALELDDSALYLCASSPFQGWGANVLTFGAGSRLTVL.

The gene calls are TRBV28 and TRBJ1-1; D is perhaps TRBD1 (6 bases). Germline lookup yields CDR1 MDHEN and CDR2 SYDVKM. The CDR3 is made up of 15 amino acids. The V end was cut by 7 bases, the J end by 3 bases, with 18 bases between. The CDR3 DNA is TGTGCCAGCACCCCCGGGGGGCATCGGTACACTGAAGCTTTCTTT. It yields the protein CASTPGGHRYTEAFF.

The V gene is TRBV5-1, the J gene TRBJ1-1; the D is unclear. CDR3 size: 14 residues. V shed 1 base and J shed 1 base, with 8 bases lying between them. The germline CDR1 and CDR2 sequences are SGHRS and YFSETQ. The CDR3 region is CASSLIMRNTEAFF. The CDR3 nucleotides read TGCGCCAGCAGCTTGATAATGAGGAACACTGAAGCTTTCTTT.

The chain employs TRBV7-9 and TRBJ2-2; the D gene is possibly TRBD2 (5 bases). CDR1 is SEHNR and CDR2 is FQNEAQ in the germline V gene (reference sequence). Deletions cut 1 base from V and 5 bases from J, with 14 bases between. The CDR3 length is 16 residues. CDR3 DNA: TGTGCCAGCAGCTTAGTTGTTACTTGGGAGACCGGGGAGCTGTTTTTT. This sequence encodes CASSLVVTWETGELFF.